This T cell receptor (beta chain) was sequenced in a study of OX40 agonist ivuxolimab in advanced cancers. The overall study: Patients enrolled in dose escalation were diagnosed with hepatocellular carcinoma, melanoma, renal cell or head and neck cancer. The mean age was roughly 60 years, ranging from about 20 to 90, with around four fifths of participants male.

Whole-study findings and limits: Low normalized T-cell clonal expansion also characterized some of the nonresponders. Clonal expansion among partial responders at 0.1-3.0 mg/kg ranked near the lowest.

The germline gives CDR1 SGHVS, CDR2 FQNEAQ. J lost 5 bases, V lost 5 bases, and 8 bases had no gene match. The CDR3 spans 15 residues. To note about this clone: The target antigen is unknown.

Assay used: immunoSEQ multiplex PCR; TCRdb lists only in-frame clones, some missing. The sample shows about 60,000 clones, more than 75% of them seen only once. The sequenced sample was CD4+ or CD8+ T cells sorted from blood, obtained in a trial of the OX40 agonist ivuxolimab. This receptor was obtained from an adult with an advanced solid tumor such as melanoma, head and neck, liver or kidney cancer. The V call is TRBV7-8, the J call TRBJ2-2; 7 positions agree with TRBD2. The CDR3 DNA sequence: TGTGCCAGCAGCCCCAGCGGGACGGGGACCGGGGAGCTGTTTTTT. Its protein is CASSPSGTGTGELFF.